Below are 31 T cell receptor beta chains sequenced from a single sample in a study of CD8+CD57+ T cells in acquired aplastic anemia. Sequenced patients had shown CD8+CD57+ cell expansion by flow cytometry. Genomic DNA, the template, was used for profiling of the TCR beta VDJ and CDR3. TCRdb re-called the reads through MiXCR, storing one row per CDR3 protein. Among about 58,000 distinct CDR3 sequences listed, just over 55% were seen once. The sequenced sample consisted of sorted CD4+, CD8+, or CD8+CD57+ T cells (not recorded which) from PBMCs. These receptors came from a human donor with aplastic anemia.

J is TRBJ2-5 and V is TRBV24-1, with D hard to call. This CDR3 spans 11 amino acids. Germline-derived CDR1 and CDR2 are KGHDR and SFDVKD. V gave up 9 bases and J gave up 3 bases, with 7 bases separating them. The CDR3 nucleotides read TGTGCCACCGCACGGGAAGAGACCCAGTACTTC. It translates to CATAREETQYF.

To note about this clonotype: One end of the junction is discordant with germline, which a read error may explain. The V call is TRBV7-8, the J call TRBJ2-3, with 9 bases lining up with TRBD2. CDR1 and CDR2 from the germline V gene are SGHVS and FQNEAQ. This CDR3 comprises 16 residues. The CDR3 protein is CASSHPPAGGPDTQYF. The CDR3 DNA follows: TGCGCCAGCAGCCACCCCCCGGCGGGGGGGCCAGATACGCAGTATTTT.

The V and J genes are TRBV5-1 and TRBJ2-3; D is unresolved. Trimming stripped 1 base from V and 0 bases from J, with 15 bases between. Germline lookup yields CDR1 SGHRS and CDR2 YFSETQ. The CDR3 is 17 residues long. The CDR3 DNA reads TGCGCCAGCAGCTTGAGTGGTGAACCTTCTAGCACAGATACGCAGTATTTT. Protein: CASSLSGEPSSTDTQYF.

The sample holds a few counts of this clonotype. The chain carries TRBV10-2 and TRBJ1-1; D is unresolved. Germline assignment: CDR1 WSHSY and CDR2 SAAADI. The CDR3 runs 13 residues. Trimming stripped 3 bases from V and 0 bases from J, with 5 bases between. CDR3 loop: CASSEGMNTEAFF. CDR3 bases: TGCGCCAGCAGTGAAGGAATGAACACTGAAGCTTTCTTT.

The chain is built from TRBV27 and TRBJ1-4; 7 nucleotides line up with TRBD1. Per the germline V gene, CDR1 is MNHEY and CDR2 is SMNVEV (reference sequence). This CDR3 is 16 amino acids long. J lost 3 bases, V lost 4 bases, and 8 bases had no gene match. The CDR3 is CASSSQQGEANEKLFF. CDR3 DNA sequence: TGTGCCAGCAGTTCCCAGCAGGGGGAAGCTAATGAAAAACTGTTTTTT.

The rearrangement uses TRBV20-1 and TRBJ1-6; unclear D gene. This CDR3 has 15 residues. Per germline, CDR1 DFQATT and CDR2 SNEGSKA (reference sequence). The ends were cut back, 0 bases at V and 7 bases at J, with 13 bases in the middle. CDR3 amino acids: CSARESGVNNSPLHF. The CDR3 nucleotides are TGCAGTGCTAGAGAATCCGGGGTGAACAATTCACCCCTCCACTTT.

CDR3 residues: CASSIGGTNTEAFF. The CDR3 bases are TGTGCCAGTAGTATAGGAGGGACGAACACTGAAGCTTTCTTT. V gene TRBV19 combines with J gene TRBJ1-1, with D possibly TRBD1 on 5 matching bases. Germline V gene lookup returns CDR1 LNHDA and CDR2 SQIVND (reference sequence). V dropped 1 base and J dropped 1 base, with 7 bases sitting between them. The CDR3 runs to 14 residues.

The chain joins TRBV4-1 to TRBJ1-2; D uncertain. Germline V lookup: CDR1 MGHRA, CDR2 YSYEKL. The CDR3 totals 14 residues. V lost 4 bases, J lost 7 bases, and 16 bases lay in between. CDR3 amino acids: CASSLAWAVGGYTF. CDR3 DNA sequence: TGCGCCAGCAGCCTAGCTTGGGCGGTTGGTGGCTACACCTTC.

This clonotype is medium-sized. The chain is built from TRBV10-3 and TRBJ1-5; D uncertain. This CDR3 comprises 12 residues. Trimming took 0 bases from V and 7 from J, leaving 4 bases between them. Germline CDR1 is ENHRY and CDR2 is SYGVKD. The CDR3 DNA is TGTGCCATCAGTGAGTCAGGACAGCCCCAGCATTTT. Protein product: CAISESGQPQHF.

This chain joins TRBV24-1 and TRBJ2-1; the D is unclear. Germline CDR1 KGHDR, CDR2 SFDVKD. The CDR3 is 13 residues long. Trimming shortened V by 5 bases and J by 5 bases, and 9 bases separated the two germline ends. The CDR3 DNA is TGTGCCACCAGTGCCTCAGATAACAATGAGCAGTTCTTC. Translation gives CATSASDNNEQFF.

The CDR3 sequence: CSARSSTGEKETQYF. CDR3 DNA sequence: TGCAGTGCGAGAAGCTCGACAGGGGAGAAAGAGACCCAGTACTTC. The chain combines TRBV20-1 with TRBJ2-5; TRBD1 matches 8 bases. The V segment lost 6 bases and the J segment 3 bases; nucleotides outside the gene matches: 12. CDR1 is DFQATT and CDR2 is SNEGSKA in the germline V gene (reference sequence). The CDR3 totals 15 residues.

The gene calls are TRBV4-3 and TRBJ2-6; D uncertain. V was cut by 0 bases and J by 4 bases, with 10 bases left in between. CDR3 size: 16 residues. The germline V gene encodes CDR1 LGHNA and CDR2 YSLEER. The CDR3 nucleotides are TGCGCCAGCAGCCAAGATTGGTCGCGGGGGGCCAACGTCCTGACTTTC. As protein: CASSQDWSRGANVLTF.

This chain uses TRBV29-1 with TRBJ1-1; D not certain. V lost 3 bases, J lost 5 bases, and 13 bases lay in between. The CDR3 has 13 residues. Germline CDR1 SQVTM, CDR2 ANQGSEA. The CDR3 bases are TGCAGCGTTGAGAGAGCAGGCATAACTGAAGCTTTCTTT. This translates into CSVERAGITEAFF.

The chain is built from TRBV10-3 and TRBJ1-1, with TRBD1 matching 10 bases. This CDR3 contains 16 residues. Trimming cost V 2 bases and J 3 bases; bases outside gene matches: 6. The germline V gene has CDR1 ENHRY and CDR2 SYGVKD. CDR3 sequence: CAISERDRGQDTEAFF. The CDR3 DNA is TGTGCCATCAGTGAGCGCGACAGGGGGCAGGACACTGAAGCTTTCTTT.

The chain couples TRBV27 to TRBJ2-2, with D tentatively TRBD2 (5 bases). Germline values: CDR1 MNHEY, CDR2 SMNVEV (reference sequence). The CDR3 is 16 residues long. V gave up 5 bases and J gave up 5 bases, with 18 bases separating them. The CDR3 is CASSGGGSSFTGELFF. The CDR3 nucleotides are TGTGCCAGCAGTGGCGGTGGGAGTTCGTTTACCGGGGAGCTGTTTTTT.

This clonotype was found many times. This sequence joins TRBV11-2 and TRBJ1-1; TRBD1 might be the D (6 bases). V shed 7 bases and J shed 3 bases, with 9 bases lying between them. This CDR3 is built from 12 residues. CDR1 and CDR2 from the germline V gene are SGHAT and FQNNGV. CDR3 bases: TGTGCCAGCAAAGGGGGGGACACTGAAGCTTTCTTT. Translation: CASKGGDTEAFF. Filled out from reference TRBV11-2 and TRBJ1-1, the complete variable domain reads EAGVAQSPRYKIIEKRQSVAFWCNPISGHATLYWYQQILGQGPKLLIQFQNNGVVDDSQLPKDRFSAERLKGVDSTLKIQPAKLEDSAVYLCASKGGDTEAFFGQGTRLTVV.

This clonotype was detected ten times or more. The chain has TRBV27 and TRBJ1-2, with D possibly TRBD1 on 6 matching bases. The CDR3 spans 14 residues. Between the trimmed V and J ends, which lost 3 bases and 0 bases, there was a span of 8 bases. The germline V gene encodes CDR1 MNHEY and CDR2 SMNVEV (reference sequence). The CDR3 loop reads CASSLRGANYGYTF. DNA for the CDR3: TGTGCCAGCAGTTTGAGGGGGGCTAACTATGGCTACACCTTC.

The chain is built from TRBV20-1 and TRBJ2-7; TRBD2 matches at 9 bases. The trim removed 0 bases at V and 7 bases at J, leaving 10 bases unmatched. There are 15 residues in the CDR3. Germline V CDR1 and CDR2: DFQATT, SNEGSKA (reference sequence). CDR3: CSARDVAGVKSEQYV. As DNA, the CDR3 is TGCAGTGCTAGAGATGTAGCGGGGGTTAAGAGTGAGCAGTACGTC.

This clonotype was detected a few times. At one end the junction does not follow the germline gene, possibly because of a read error. This chain joins TRBV4-2 and TRBJ2-1; 9 bases match TRBD1. This CDR3 contains 16 residues. Germline V gene lookup returns CDR1 LGHNA and CDR2 YNFKEQ. Here the CDR3 reads CANSPHTGGPYNEQFF. CDR3 coding DNA: TGTGCCAACAGCCCCCACACAGGGGGCCCATACAATGAGCAGTTCTTC.

This clonotype has more than one count but fewer than ten. The J gene is TRBJ2-2, the V gene TRBV3-1; D not certain. Trimming pared 5 bases from V and 0 bases from J, leaving 13 bases between. The germline gives CDR1 LGHDT, CDR2 YNNKEL (reference sequence). This CDR3 contains 16 residues. The CDR3 bases are TGTGCCAGCAGCGACCCGCGAACTACGAACACCGGGGAGCTGTTTTTT. This encodes CASSDPRTTNTGELFF.

A few counts support this clonotype. This chain links TRBV19 with TRBJ2-7, with 7 bases matching TRBD2. CDR1 and CDR2 (germline): LNHDA, SQIVND (reference sequence). This CDR3 spans 12 amino acids. With 6 bases clipped from V and 4 bases from J, the junction kept 3 bases outside the gene matches. Written as DNA, the CDR3 is TGTGCCAGTAGCGGACTAGAGTACGAGCAGTACTTC. Amino acid sequence: CASSGLEYEQYF.

This clonotype has a handful of counts. V and J are TRBV24-1 and TRBJ2-3; D perhaps matches TRBD2 (5 bases). The CDR3 runs to 14 residues. V was trimmed by 7 bases and J by 0 bases, leaving 10 bases between them. The V gene's germline CDR1 is KGHDR and CDR2 SFDVKD. CDR3 region: CATSERTSTDTQYF. The DNA of the CDR3 is TGTGCCACCAGCGAAAGGACTAGCACAGATACGCAGTATTTT.

The chain links TRBV10-2 to TRBJ1-1; 9 bases match TRBD1. The CDR3 runs 14 residues. V gave up 6 bases and J gave up 2 bases; unmatched junction bases: 4. Germline V lookup: CDR1 WSHSY, CDR2 SAAADI. The CDR3 sequence is CASRNTGGNTEAFF. The CDR3 coding sequence is TGCGCCAGCAGGAACACAGGGGGCAACACTGAAGCTTTCTTT.

CDR3 sequence: CASTRAGGTDIQYF. CDR3 DNA sequence: TGCGCCAGCACTCGAGCGGGGGGGACTGACATTCAGTACTTC. The chain combines TRBV10-2 with TRBJ2-4, with TRBD2 matching over 10 bases. Germline V gene lookup returns CDR1 WSHSY and CDR2 SAAADI. CDR3 size: 14 residues. The V segment lost 7 bases and the J segment 8 bases; nucleotides outside the gene matches: 8.

The CDR3 is CASRFNTGRGYEQYV. The CDR3, as DNA: TGTGCCAGCAGATTTAACACAGGGAGAGGGTACGAGCAGTACGTC. The chain carries TRBV7-8 and TRBJ2-7; possible D gene TRBD1, 6 bases. The CDR3 contains 15 residues. Trimming cost V 6 bases and J 4 bases, with 19 bases left between them. Germline V CDR1 and CDR2: SGHVS, FQNEAQ.

By proportion, this clonotype is medium-sized (0.01 to 0.1%). This chain links TRBV5-1 with TRBJ2-1; TRBD2 might be the D (5 bases). The germline V gene encodes CDR1 SGHRS and CDR2 YFSETQ. The CDR3 is 16 residues long. V was clipped by 0 bases and J by 8 bases, with 18 bases between them. This CDR3 reads CASSLEGLQSGDEQFF. In DNA, the CDR3 is TGCGCCAGCAGCTTGGAAGGCCTCCAATCCGGGGATGAGCAGTTCTTC.

This clonotype came up many times. The CDR3 DNA reads as TGTGCCAGCAGCGAGGGACAAGACAGGCTCCCCCCTATAGGCTACACCTTC. Protein: CASSEGQDRLPPIGYTF. The chain recombines TRBV9 with TRBJ1-2; TRBD1 is a possible D gene (6 bases). CDR1 and CDR2 from the germline V gene are SGDLS and YYNGEE. The CDR3 contains 17 residues. The V and J ends lost 3 bases and 8 bases respectively, with 26 bases between them.

The chain carries TRBV10-3 and TRBJ2-1; TRBD1 aligns across 7 bases. With V trimmed by 4 bases and J by 7 bases, 7 bases remained unmatched. Germline CDR1 ENHRY, CDR2 SYGVKD. This CDR3 is 14 amino acids long. The CDR3 reads CAISGAQGRNEQFF. In DNA, the CDR3 is TGTGCCATCAGTGGAGCACAGGGGAGAAATGAGCAGTTCTTC.

Sample share makes this clonotype medium-sized. The CDR3 region is CATSRRVGDEKLFF. CDR3 nucleotide sequence: TGTGCCACCAGCAGAAGGGTGGGAGATGAAAAACTGTTTTTT. The chain couples TRBV15 to TRBJ1-4, with D uncertain. The V end lost 2 bases, the J end lost 6 bases, and 10 bases lay between the germline ends. The CDR3 is made up of 14 amino acids. Per the germline V gene, CDR1 is LNHNV and CDR2 is YYDKDF (reference sequence).

J is TRBJ2-1 and V is TRBV7-8, with 11 bases aligning to TRBD2. Germline-derived CDR1 and CDR2 are SGHVS and FQNEAQ. The CDR3 is 16 residues long. V trimming: 5 bases; J trimming: 3 bases; junction bases outside the gene matches: 6. CDR3 sequence: CASSRRLAGIYNEQFF. The CDR3 region has the DNA TGTGCCAGCAGCCGGAGACTAGCGGGGATCTACAATGAGCAGTTCTTC. Drawing the rest from reference TRBV7-8 and TRBJ2-1, the complete variable domain is GAGVSQSPRYKVAKRGQDVALRCDPISGHVSLFWYQQALGQGPEFLTYFQNEAQLDKSGLPSDRFFAERPEGSVSTLKIQRTQQEDSAVYLCASSRRLAGIYNEQFFGPGTRLTVL.

This clonotype is medium-sized in the sample. The J gene is TRBJ1-1, the V gene TRBV19; D not certain. Germline CDR1 and CDR2: LNHDA and SQIVND (reference sequence). The CDR3 contains 15 residues. Deletions cut 3 bases from V and 4 bases from J, with 15 bases between. CDR3 region: CASSISLSWGTEAFF. In nucleotides, the CDR3 is TGTGCCAGTAGTATCTCCCTAAGTTGGGGCACTGAAGCTTTCTTT.